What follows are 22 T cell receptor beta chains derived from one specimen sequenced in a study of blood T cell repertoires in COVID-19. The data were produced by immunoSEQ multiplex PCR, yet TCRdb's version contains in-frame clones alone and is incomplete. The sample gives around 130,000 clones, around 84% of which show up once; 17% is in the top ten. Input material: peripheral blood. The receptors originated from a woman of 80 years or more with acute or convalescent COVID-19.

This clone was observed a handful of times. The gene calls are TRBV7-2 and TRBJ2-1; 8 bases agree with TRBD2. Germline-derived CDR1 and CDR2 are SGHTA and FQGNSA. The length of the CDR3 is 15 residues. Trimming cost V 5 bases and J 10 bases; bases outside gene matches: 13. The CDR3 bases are TGTGCCAGCAGCCCTGGGGGCGGGACTAGGAGGGAGCAGTTCTTC. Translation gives CASSPGGGTRREQFF.

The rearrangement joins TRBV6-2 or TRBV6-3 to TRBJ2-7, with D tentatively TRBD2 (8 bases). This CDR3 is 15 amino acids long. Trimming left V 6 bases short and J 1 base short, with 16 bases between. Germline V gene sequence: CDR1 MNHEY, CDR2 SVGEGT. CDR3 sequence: CASSGVAGQSYEQYF. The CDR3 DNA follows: TGTGCCAGCAGCGGGGTAGCGGGACAGTCCTACGAGCAGTACTTC.

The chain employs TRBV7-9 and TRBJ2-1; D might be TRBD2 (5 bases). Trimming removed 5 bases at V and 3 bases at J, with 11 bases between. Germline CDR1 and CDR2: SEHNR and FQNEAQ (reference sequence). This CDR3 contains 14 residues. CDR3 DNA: TGTGCCAGCAGCCCTATTACTAGCTACAATGAGCAGTTCTTC. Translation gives CASSPITSYNEQFF.

The CDR3 DNA is TGTGCCAGCAGCAACCGGGACAGGCCATTACAAGAGACCCAGTACTTC. Translation: CASSNRDRPLQETQYF. The chain carries TRBV12-1 and TRBJ2-5; TRBD1 is the table's D call and was not checked against the DNA. TRBV12-1 is noted as a pseudogene. The CDR3 has 16 residues.

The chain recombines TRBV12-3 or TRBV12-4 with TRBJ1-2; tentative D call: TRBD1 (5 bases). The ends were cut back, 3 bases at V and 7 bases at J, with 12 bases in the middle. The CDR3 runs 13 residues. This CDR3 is CASSFRQGLGYTF. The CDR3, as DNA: TGTGCCAGCAGTTTTAGGCAGGGCCTTGGCTACACCTTC.

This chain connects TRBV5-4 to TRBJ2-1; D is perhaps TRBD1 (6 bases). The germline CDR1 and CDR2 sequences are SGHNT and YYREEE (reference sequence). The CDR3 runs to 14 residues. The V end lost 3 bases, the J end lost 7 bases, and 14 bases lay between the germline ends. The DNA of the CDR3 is TGTGCCAGCAGCTATGCGCCAACAGGGAATGAGCAGTTCTTC. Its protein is CASSYAPTGNEQFF.

The CDR3 protein is CASSSRTSGVRTQYF. Here the CDR3 DNA reads TGTGCCAGCAGCTCCCGGACTAGCGGGGTCCGGACCCAGTACTTC. The V call is TRBV7-8, the J call TRBJ2-5, with 12 bases matching TRBD2. CDR3 length: 15 amino acids. Germline lookup yields CDR1 SGHVS and CDR2 FQNEAQ. V lost 4 bases and J lost 7; bases outside the gene matches: 7.

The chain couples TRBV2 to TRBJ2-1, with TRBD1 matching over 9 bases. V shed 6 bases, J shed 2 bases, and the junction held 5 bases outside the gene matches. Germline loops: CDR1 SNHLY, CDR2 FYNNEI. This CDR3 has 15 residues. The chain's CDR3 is CASRRTGVPYNEQFF. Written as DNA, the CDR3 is TGTGCCAGCAGGCGGACAGGGGTCCCCTACAATGAGCAGTTCTTC.

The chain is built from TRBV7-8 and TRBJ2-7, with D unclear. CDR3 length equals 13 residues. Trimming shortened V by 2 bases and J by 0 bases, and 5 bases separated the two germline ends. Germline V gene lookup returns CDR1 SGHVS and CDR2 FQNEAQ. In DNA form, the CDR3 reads TGTGCCAGCAGCTTACCAGGCTCCTACGAGCAGTACTTC. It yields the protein CASSLPGSYEQYF. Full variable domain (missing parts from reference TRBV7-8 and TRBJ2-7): GAGVSQSPRYKVAKRGQDVALRCDPISGHVSLFWYQQALGQGPEFLTYFQNEAQLDKSGLPSDRFFAERPEGSVSTLKIQRTQQEDSAVYLCASSLPGSYEQYFGPGTRLTVT.

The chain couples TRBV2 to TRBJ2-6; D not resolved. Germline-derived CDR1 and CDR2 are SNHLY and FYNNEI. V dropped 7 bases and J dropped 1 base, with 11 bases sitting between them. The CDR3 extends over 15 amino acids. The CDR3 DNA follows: TGTGCCAGCAACCCTCACACATCTGGGGCCAACGTCCTGACTTTC. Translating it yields CASNPHTSGANVLTF. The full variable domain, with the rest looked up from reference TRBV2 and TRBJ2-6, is EPEVTQTPSHQVTQMGQEVILRCVPISNHLYFYWYRQILGQKVEFLVSFYNNEISEKSEIFDDQFSVERPDGSNFTLKIRSTKLEDSAMYFCASNPHTSGANVLTFGAGSRLTVL.

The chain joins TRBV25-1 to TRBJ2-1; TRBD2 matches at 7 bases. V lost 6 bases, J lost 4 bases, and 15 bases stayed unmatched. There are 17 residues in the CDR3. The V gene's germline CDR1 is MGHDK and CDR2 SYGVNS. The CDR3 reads CASSATGLREKYNEQFF. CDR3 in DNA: TGTGCCAGCAGCGCGACCGGATTGCGGGAGAAGTACAATGAGCAGTTCTTC. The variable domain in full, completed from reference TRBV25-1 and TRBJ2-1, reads EADIYQTPRYLVIGTGKKITLECSQTMGHDKMYWYQQDPGMELHLIHYSYGVNSTEKGDLSSESTVSRIRTEHFPLTLESARPSHTSQYLCASSATGLREKYNEQFFGPGTRLTVL.

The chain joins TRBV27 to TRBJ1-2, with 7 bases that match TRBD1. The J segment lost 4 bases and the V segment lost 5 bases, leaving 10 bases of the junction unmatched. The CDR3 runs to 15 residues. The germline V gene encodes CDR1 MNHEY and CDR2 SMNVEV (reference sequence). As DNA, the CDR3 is TGTGCCAGCAGTCAAGGACAGGCTTTCGCCTATGGCTACACCTTC. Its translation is CASSQGQAFAYGYTF.

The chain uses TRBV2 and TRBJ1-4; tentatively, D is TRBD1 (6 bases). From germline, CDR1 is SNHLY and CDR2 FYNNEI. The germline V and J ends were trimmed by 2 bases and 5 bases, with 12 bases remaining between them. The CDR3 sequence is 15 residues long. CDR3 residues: CASSEIGQGNEKLFF. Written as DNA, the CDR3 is TGTGCCAGCAGTGAAATAGGGCAGGGGAATGAAAAACTGTTTTTT.

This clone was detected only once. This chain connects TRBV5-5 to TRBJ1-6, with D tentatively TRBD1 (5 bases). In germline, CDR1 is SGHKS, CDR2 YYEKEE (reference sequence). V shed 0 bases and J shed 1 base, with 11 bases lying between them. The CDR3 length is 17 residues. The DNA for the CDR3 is TGTGCCAGCAGCTTGGTGGGGCAGGGATCCTATAATTCACCCCTCCACTTT. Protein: CASSLVGQGSYNSPLHF.

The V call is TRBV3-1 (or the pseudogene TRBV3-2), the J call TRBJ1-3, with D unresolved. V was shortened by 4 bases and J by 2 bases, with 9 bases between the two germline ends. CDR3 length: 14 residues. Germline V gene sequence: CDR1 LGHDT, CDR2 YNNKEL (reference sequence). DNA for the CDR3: TGTGCCAGCAGCCGTCGGACTGCTGGAAACACCATATATTTT. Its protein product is CASSRRTAGNTIYF.

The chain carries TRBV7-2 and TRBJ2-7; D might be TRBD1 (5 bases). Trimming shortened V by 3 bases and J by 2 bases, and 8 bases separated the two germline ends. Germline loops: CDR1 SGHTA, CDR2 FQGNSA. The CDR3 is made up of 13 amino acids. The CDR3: CASSLTETYEQYF. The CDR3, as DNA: TGTGCCAGCAGCTTGACAGAGACCTACGAGCAGTACTTC.

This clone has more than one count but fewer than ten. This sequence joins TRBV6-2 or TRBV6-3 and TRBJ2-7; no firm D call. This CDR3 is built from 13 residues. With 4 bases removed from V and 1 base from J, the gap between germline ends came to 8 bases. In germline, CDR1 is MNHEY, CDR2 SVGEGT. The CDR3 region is CASSLAGSYEQYF. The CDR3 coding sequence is TGTGCCAGCAGTTTGGCCGGGTCCTACGAGCAGTACTTC.

The CDR3 DNA follows: TGTGCCAGCAGTCCCCGAGGCTCCTACGAGCAGTACTTC. Amino acid sequence: CASSPRGSYEQYF. The rearrangement links TRBV6-5 to TRBJ2-7; D is unresolved. The germline V gene encodes CDR1 MNHEY and CDR2 SVGAGI. Trimming cost V 5 bases and J 0 bases, with 8 bases left between them. This CDR3 region has 13 residues.

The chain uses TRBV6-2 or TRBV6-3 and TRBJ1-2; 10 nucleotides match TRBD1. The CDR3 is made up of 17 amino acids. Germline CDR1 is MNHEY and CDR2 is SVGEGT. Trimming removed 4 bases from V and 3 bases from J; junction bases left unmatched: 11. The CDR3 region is CASSSAQTGGAYYGYTF. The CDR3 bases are TGTGCCAGCAGTTCCGCCCAGACAGGGGGCGCTTACTATGGCTACACCTTC.

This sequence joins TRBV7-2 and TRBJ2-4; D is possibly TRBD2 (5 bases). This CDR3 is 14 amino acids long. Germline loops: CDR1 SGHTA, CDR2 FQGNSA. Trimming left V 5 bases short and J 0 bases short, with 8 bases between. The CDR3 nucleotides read TGTGCCAGCAGCGAGGGAATAGCCAAAAACATTCAGTACTTC. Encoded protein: CASSEGIAKNIQYF.

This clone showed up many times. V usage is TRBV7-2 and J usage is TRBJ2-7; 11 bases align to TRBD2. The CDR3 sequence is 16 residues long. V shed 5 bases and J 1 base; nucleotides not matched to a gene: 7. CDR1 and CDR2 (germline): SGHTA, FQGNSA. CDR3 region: CASSTTSGRPSYEQYF. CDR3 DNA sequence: TGTGCCAGCAGCACTACTAGCGGGAGACCATCCTACGAGCAGTACTTC.

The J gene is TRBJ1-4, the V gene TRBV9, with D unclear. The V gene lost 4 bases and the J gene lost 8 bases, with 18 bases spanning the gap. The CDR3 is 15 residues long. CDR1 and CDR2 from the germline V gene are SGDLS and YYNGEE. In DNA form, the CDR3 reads TGTGCCAGCAGCCCCGGTGCGGTAGGAGGCGAAAAACTGTTTTTT. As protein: CASSPGAVGGEKLFF.